The present TCR beta chain was sequenced within a study of blood T cell repertoires in COVID-19. Study information: Sites in the United States, Italy and Spain provided acute and convalescent COVID-19 samples.

TCRdb keeps only in-frame clones here, not all; method: immunoSEQ multiplex PCR. Found here are over 50,000 clones, about 86% of them singletons; the top ten hold roughly 10%. CDR3 size: 13 residues. Looked up from germline, CDR1 is SGHTA and CDR2 is FQGNSA. V was trimmed by 3 bases and J by 7 bases, leaving 11 bases between them. Sequenced input: peripheral blood. V is TRBV7-2 and J is TRBJ2-3; D is undetermined. The sequence came from a man in his 70s with active COVID-19. The CDR3 region has the DNA TGTGCCAGCAGCTTCCTGGAGTGGAATACGCAGTATTTT. As protein: CASSFLEWNTQYF.